The clone carrying this TCR beta chain was counted a single time. Its antigen is unknown. These data are taken from a study of shared clonotypes between healthy human individuals. Broader study findings: Genetic and exposure-history diversity was limited by the few donors.

Some 28,000 T cell genomes (approximately 210 ng DNA) went into each sorted-subset replicate. The method was immunoSEQ multiplex PCR; TCRdb's version includes in-frame clones alone and lacks a portion of them. The profile covers approximately 2.5 million clones, with more than 80% appearing a single time and around 0.15% taken by the ten largest. The source material was naive CD4+ T cells sorted from blood. Subset meaning: CD45RA+ positively selected. This clonotype was obtained from a young man in good health.

Written as DNA, the CDR3 is TGCGCCAGCAGCTTGCAACCCGCAACTAATGAAAAACTGTTTTTT. Protein: CASSLQPATNEKLFF. This chain joins TRBV5-1 and TRBJ1-4; D is undetermined. This CDR3 comprises 15 residues. Germline V lookup: CDR1 SGHRS, CDR2 YFSETQ. Deletions cut 1 base from V and 0 bases from J, with 7 bases between.